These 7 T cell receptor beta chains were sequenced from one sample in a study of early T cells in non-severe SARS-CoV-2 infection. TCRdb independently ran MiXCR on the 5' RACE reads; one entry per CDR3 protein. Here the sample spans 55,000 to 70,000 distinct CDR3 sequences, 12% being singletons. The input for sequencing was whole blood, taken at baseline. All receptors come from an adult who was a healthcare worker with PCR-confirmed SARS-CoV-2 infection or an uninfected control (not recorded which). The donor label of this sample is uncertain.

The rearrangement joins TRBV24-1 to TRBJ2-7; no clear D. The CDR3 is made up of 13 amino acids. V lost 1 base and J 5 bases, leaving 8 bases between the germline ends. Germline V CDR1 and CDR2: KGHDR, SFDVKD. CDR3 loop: CATSDLYRDEQYV. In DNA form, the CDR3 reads TGTGCCACCAGTGATTTATACCGTGACGAGCAGTACGTC.

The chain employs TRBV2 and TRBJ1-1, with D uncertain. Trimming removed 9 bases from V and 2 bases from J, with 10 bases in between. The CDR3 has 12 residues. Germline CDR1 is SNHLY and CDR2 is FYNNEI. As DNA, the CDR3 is TGTGCCAGAGGGCCAGAAAACACTGAAGCTTTCTTT. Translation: CARGPENTEAFF.

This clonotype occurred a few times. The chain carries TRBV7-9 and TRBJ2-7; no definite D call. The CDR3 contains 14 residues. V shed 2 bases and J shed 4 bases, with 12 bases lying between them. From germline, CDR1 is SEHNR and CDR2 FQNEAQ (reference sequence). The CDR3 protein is CASSLSGTPYEQYV. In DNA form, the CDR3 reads TGTGCCAGCAGCTTATCTGGAACTCCGTACGAGCAGTACGTC.

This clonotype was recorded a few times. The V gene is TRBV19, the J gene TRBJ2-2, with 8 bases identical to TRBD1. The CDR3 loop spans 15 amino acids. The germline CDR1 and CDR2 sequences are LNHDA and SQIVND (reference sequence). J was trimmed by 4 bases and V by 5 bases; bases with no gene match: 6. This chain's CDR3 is CASSRTGRSTGELFF. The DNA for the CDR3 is TGTGCCAGTAGTCGGACAGGGAGGAGCACCGGGGAGCTGTTTTTT.

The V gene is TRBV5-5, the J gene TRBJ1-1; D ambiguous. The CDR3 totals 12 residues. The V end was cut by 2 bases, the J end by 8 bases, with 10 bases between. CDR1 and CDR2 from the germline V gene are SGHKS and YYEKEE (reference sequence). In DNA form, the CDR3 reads TGTGCCAGCAGCTTAGGATTAAACGAAGCTTTCTTT. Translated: CASSLGLNEAFF. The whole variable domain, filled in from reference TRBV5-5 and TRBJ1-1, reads DAGVTQSPTHLIKTRGQQVTLRCSPISGHKSVSWYQQVLGQGPQFIFQYYEKEERGRGNFPDRFSARQFPNYSSELNVNALLLGDSALYLCASSLGLNEAFFGQGTRLTVV.

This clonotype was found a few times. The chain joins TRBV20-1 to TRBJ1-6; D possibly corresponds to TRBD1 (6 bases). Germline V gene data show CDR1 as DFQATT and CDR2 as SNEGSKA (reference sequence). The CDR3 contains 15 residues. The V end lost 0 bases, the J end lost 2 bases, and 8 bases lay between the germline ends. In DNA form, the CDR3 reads TGCAGTGCTAGAGAGGGGGGCGCCTATAATTCACCCCTCCACTTT. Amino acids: CSAREGGAYNSPLHF.

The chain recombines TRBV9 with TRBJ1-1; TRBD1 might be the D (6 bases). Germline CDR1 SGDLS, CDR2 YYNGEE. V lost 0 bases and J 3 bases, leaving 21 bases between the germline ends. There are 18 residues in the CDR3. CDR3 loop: CASSVATGSSSGDTEAFF. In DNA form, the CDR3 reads TGTGCCAGCAGCGTAGCTACTGGGTCATCATCAGGGGACACTGAAGCTTTCTTT.